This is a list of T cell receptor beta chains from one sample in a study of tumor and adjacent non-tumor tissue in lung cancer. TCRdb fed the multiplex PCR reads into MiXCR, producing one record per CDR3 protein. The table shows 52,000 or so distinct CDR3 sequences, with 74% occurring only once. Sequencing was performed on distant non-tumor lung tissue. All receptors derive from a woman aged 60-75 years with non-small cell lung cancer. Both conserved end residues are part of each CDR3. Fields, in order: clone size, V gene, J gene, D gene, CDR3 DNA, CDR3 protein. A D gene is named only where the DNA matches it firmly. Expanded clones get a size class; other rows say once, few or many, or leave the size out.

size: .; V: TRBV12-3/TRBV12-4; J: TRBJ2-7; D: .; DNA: TGTGCCACCAGTTTTTACGGGGGGCAATCCTACGAGCAATACTTC; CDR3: CATSFYGGQSYEQYF
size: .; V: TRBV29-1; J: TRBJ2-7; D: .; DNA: TGCAGCGTTTTGGTGGGGGCCTCCTACGAACAGTACTTC; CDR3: CSVLVGASYEQYF
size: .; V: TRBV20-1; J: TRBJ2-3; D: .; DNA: TGCAGTGCTACATCCGGCAGGAGGCAACTCACAGATACGCAGTATTTT; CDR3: CSATSGRRQLTDTQYF
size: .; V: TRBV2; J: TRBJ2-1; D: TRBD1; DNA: TGTGCCAGCCTCGGGACAGCAAGCCTCGGGGATGAGCAGTTCTTC; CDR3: CASLGTASLGDEQFF
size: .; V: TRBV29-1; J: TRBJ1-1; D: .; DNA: TGCAGCGTTAACTCTGTGGGAATTAAAGCTTTCTTT; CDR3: CSVNSVGIKAFF
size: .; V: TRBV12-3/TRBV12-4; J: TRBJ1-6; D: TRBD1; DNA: TGTACCAGCAGTTTGGGGTGGACAGGCCCCTATAATTCACCCCTCCACTTT; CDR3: CTSSLGWTGPYNSPLHF
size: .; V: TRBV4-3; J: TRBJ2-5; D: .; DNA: TGCGCCACTAGCCAAGATATACAGCATCAAGAGGCCCAGTACTTC; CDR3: CATSQDIQHQEAQYF
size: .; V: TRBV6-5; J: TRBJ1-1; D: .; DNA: TGTGCCAGCAGTTACTCCCGACAGGAGGGCACCGAAGCTTTCTTT; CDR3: CASSYSRQEGTEAFF
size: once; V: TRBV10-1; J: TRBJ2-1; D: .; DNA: TGCGCCAGCAGGGGAAGTTACAATGGGCAGTTATTC; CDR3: CASRGSYNGQLF
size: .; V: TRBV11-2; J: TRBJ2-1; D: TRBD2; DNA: TGTGCCAGCAGCCCCCCCCGACTAGCGGGGGGTCTCAATGGGCAGTCCTTC; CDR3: CASSPPRLAGGLNGQSF
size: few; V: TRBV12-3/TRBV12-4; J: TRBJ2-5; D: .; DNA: TGTGCCAGCAGTTCAAGCAGGTTGGGGGGGCGCGTGGAGACCCAGTACTTC; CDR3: CASSSSRLGGRVETQYF
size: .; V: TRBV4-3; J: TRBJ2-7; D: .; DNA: TGCGCCAGCAGCCCGAAGGGGACTGGACGGTACGAGCAGTACTTC; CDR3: CASSPKGTGRYEQYF
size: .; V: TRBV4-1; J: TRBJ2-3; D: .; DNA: TGCGCCAACAGCCAAGTGGGGGTGCCCACAGATACGCAGTATTTC; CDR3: CANSQVGVPTDTQYF
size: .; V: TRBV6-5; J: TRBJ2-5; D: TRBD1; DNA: TGTGCCAGCAGACGGACAGGGGGCCGTCAAAAGACCCATTACTTC; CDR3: CASRRTGGRQKTHYF
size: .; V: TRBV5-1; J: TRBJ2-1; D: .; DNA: TGCGCCAATAGCTTTCGTCCACAGGGAGGCACTGAGCAGTTCTTC; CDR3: CANSFRPQGGTEQFF
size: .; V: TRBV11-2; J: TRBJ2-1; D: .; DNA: TGTGCCAACAGCCCTAGTGGGGGGAGCTCCTACAATGAGCAGTTCTTC; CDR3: CANSPSGGSSYNEQFF
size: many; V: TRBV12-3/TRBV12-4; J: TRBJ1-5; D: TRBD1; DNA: TGTGCCAGCAGTCCGGACAGGCTCAATCAGCCCCAGCATTTT; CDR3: CASSPDRLNQPQHF
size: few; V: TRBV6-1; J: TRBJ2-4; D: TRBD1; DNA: TGTGCCAGCAGTGAAGAGACAGGGTCGTGGGACATTAGGTACTTC; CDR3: CASSEETGSWDIRYF
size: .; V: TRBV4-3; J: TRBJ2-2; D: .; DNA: TGCGCCAGCAGCCAAGTAGCAGTCTCTCGCGCTTATGCCGGGGAGCTGTTTTTT; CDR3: CASSQVAVSRAYAGELFF
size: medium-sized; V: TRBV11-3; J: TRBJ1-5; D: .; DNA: TGTGCCAGCAGCCCGCAAAGAGCATGCAGGGCCCCGGAGCCCCAGCATTTT; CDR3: CASSPQRACRAPEPQHF
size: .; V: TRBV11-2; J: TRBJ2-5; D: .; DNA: TGTGCCAGCAGCTTAGAGTTTGGGACCCAGTACTTC; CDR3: CASSLEFGTQYF
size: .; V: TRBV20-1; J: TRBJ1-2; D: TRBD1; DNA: TGCAGTGCTAAAGATCTTGAGACAGGGGACCTTTCGAGTTACACCTTC; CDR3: CSAKDLETGDLSSYTF
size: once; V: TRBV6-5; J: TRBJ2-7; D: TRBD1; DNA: TGTGCCAGCGCACCTGAGTTCGACAGGGGGTACGAGCAGTACTTC; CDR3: CASAPEFDRGYEQYF
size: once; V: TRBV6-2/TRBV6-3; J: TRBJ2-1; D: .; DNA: TGTGCCAGCTGTTACTCTGACGGAACCACCTACGAGCAGTTCTTC; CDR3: CASCYSDGTTYEQFF
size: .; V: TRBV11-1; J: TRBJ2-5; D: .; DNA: TGTGCCAGCAGCTATTACCCGCCCGGGTTTGCGGGTGGAGAGACCCAGCATTTC; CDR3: CASSYYPPGFAGGETQHF
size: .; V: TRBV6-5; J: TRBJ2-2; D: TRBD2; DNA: TGTGCCAGCAAACTAGCGAGCGGGAAGCGGTTTTTT; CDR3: CASKLASGKRFF
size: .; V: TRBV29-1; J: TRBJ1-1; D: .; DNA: TGTAGCACCGGACAGAATATGAACATTGAAGCTTTCTTT; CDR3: CSTGQNMNIEAFF
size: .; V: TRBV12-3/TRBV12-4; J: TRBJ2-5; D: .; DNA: TGTGCCAGCAATGCGGGATTAAAAGAGACCCAGTACTTC; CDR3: CASNAGLKETQYF
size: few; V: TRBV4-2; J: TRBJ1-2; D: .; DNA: TGTGCCAGCAGCCAATCAGTAGCCGGTGAGGACTACACCTTC; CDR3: CASSQSVAGEDYTF
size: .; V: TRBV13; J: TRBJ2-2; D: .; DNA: TGTGCCAGCGACAACAGGCCAGGCGGCACCGGGGAGCTGTTTTTT; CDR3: CASDNRPGGTGELFF
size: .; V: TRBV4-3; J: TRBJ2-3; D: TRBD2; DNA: TGCACCAGCAGCCAAGAAGGTCGGGAGGGGCTCACAGATACGCAGTATTTT; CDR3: CTSSQEGREGLTDTQYF
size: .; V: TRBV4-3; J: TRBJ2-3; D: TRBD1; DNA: TGCGCCAGCAGCCAAGATAGGGGTCAGGGGGCAGATACGCATTATTTT; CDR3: CASSQDRGQGADTHYF
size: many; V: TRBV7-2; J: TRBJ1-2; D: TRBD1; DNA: TGTGCCAGCAGCTTACGCAGGGGGCTGGATGGCTACACCTTC; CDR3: CASSLRRGLDGYTF
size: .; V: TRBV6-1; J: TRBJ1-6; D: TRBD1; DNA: TGTGCCAGCAGTGTGAGAGGACAGGGGTCATCAGCCCTCCACTTT; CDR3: CASSVRGQGSSALHF
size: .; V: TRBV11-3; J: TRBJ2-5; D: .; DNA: TGTGCCAGCAGCACCGGACAGCTTCTCGAGGCCCAGTACTTC; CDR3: CASSTGQLLEAQYF
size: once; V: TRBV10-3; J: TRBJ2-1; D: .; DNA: TGTGCCATCAGTGAGTCAGGACGGGTAGGGGGAGGGGACAATGTGCAGTTCTTC; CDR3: CAISESGRVGGGDNVQFF
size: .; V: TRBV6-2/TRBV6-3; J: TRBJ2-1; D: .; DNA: TGTGCCAGCAATTGGGGGAGCTGCAATGAGCAGTTCTTC; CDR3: CASNWGSCNEQFF
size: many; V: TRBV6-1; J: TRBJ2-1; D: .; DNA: TGTGCCAGCAGTGAAAACCCCGGGAGCTCCTACAATGAGCAGTTCTTC; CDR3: CASSENPGSSYNEQFF
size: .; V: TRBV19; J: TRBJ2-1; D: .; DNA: TGTGCCAGTACCCTAAAGGGGGAGCTGTTCTTC; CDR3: CASTLKGELFF
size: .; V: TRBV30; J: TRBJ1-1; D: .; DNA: TGTGCCTGGAATGTAAGAGGGACTAGAGACACTGAAGCTATCTTT; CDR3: CAWNVRGTRDTEAIF
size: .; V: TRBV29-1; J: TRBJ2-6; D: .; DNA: TGCAGTGTGCTGAGCTCTGGGGCCAACGTCCTGACTTTC; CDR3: CSVLSSGANVLTF
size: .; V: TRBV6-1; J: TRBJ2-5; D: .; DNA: TGTGCCAGCAGTGGGGGCGGAACCGGGGAGACCCATTATTTC; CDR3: CASSGGGTGETHYF
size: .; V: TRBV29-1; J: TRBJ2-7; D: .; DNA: TGCAGTGTTGAGGGACGGACCTACGAGCGGTACTTC; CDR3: CSVEGRTYERYF
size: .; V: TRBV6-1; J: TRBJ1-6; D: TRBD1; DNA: TGTGCCAGCTGTGTGAAAGGACAGGGGTCATCACCCCTCCCCTTT; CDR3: CASCVKGQGSSPLPF
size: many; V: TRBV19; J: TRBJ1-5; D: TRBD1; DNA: TGTGCCAGTAGTATCTACCTCGGACAGGTGAGGGGGAGTCAGCCCCAGCATTTT; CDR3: CASSIYLGQVRGSQPQHF
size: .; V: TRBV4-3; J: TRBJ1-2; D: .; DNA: TGCACCAGCAGCCAAGGGCTGGGCCCGGGATATGGCTACACCTTC; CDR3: CTSSQGLGPGYGYTF
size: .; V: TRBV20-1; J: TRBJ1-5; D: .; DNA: TGCAGTGCTAGTAGGGAGCAGGGTACCAATCAGTCCCAGCATTTT; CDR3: CSASREQGTNQSQHF
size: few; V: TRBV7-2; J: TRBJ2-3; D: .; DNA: TGTGCCAGCAGCTCGGACGGACCCACAGATACGCAGTATTTT; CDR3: CASSSDGPTDTQYF
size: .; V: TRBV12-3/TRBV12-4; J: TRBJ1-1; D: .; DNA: TGTGCCTGCACCGACTTGGGGGAAGTAGTTTTCTTT; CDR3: CACTDLGEVVFF
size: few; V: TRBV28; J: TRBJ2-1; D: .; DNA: TGTGCCAGCAGTTTTACGGGGGATGACAATGAGCAGTTCTTC; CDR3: CASSFTGDDNEQFF
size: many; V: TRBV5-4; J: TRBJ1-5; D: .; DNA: TGTGCCAGCAGCCCCGGGAGCAATCAGCCCCAGCATTTT; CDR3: CASSPGSNQPQHF
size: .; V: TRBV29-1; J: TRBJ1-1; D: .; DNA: TGCAGCGTTGAAGATTGGCCCGGGCCCACTGAAGCCATCTTT; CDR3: CSVEDWPGPTEAIF
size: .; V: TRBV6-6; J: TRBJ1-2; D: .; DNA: TGTGCCAGCAGTCAGAAGCAGACTAACCATGGCTACACCTTC; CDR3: CASSQKQTNHGYTF
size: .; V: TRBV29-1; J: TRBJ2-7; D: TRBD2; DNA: TGCAGCGTTGGACCTAGCGGGCCTACCTACGAGCAGTACTTC; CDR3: CSVGPSGPTYEQYF
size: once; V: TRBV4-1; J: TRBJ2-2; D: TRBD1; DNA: TGCGCCAGCAGCCAAGCTTCCCTGCTAAGGGGGCGGACCGGGGAGCTGTTTTTT; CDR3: CASSQASLLRGRTGELFF